This T cell receptor beta chain was observed in a study of cytomegalovirus exposure and HLA in healthy donors. Study-level findings and limits: CMV serostatus stood as the only immune exposure information on hand. Among donors in an Asian-associated ancestry cluster, a later analysis reportedly found fewer N-insertions than the roughly 610-donor mean.

Germline V gives CDR1 SGHRS, CDR2 YFSETQ. The CDR3 extends over 13 amino acids. V lost 3 bases, J lost 1 base, and 7 bases lay in between. PCR primers comprised 60 Vbeta and 13 Jbeta primers. The table came from immunoSEQ multiplex PCR; TCRdb's copy has only in-frame clones and leaves some out. The sample holds roughly 200,000 clones, 65% to 90% seen once. About this clone: Its antigen is not known.

The gene calls are TRBV5-1 and TRBJ1-1; unclear D gene. The source is a woman in her fifties or sixties in good health and CMV-seronegative. Sequences were obtained from PBMCs. CDR3 amino acids: CASSWSGNTEAFF. DNA for the CDR3: TGCGCCAGCAGCTGGTCGGGGAACACTGAAGCTTTCTTT.